The T cell receptor beta chain described here comes from a study of naive and memory T cell subsets. The table lists this clonotype with a few counts. Both TRBC1 and TRBC2 were covered by a beta constant-region primer of two equimolar oligonucleotides. The ligated cDNA underwent four PCR rounds using SP2 and nested alpha and beta constant-region primers. TCRdb processed the UMI-ligation and nested PCR reads anew with MiXCR; each CDR3 protein has one entry. The sample lists over 30,000 distinct CDR3 sequences; roughly 20% were seen once. In germline, CDR1 is DFQATT, CDR2 SNEGSKA (reference sequence). The CDR3 consists of 14 residues. Trimming removed 5 bases from V and 1 base from J; junction bases left unmatched: 1.

Input material: effector memory CD4+ T cells from blood. Indicated subset: effector memory, CD45RA- CD27-. This receptor was identified in a human donor in good health. The genes are TRBV20-1 and TRBJ2-1; 11 positions match TRBD2. As DNA, the CDR3 is TGCAGTGCTGTAGCGGGAGGGTCCTACAATGAGCAGTTCTTC. Translated, it gives CSAVAGGSYNEQFF.